This T cell receptor beta chain was observed in a study of blood T cell repertoires in COVID-19. Across the study: Both acute and convalescent COVID-19 samples were obtained from the United States, Italy and Spain. T cells, B-cell-depleted T cells, or PBMCs supplied cDNA or gDNA.

This clone appeared a single time. Germline trimming cut 0 bases from V and 0 bases from J; bases unmatched to any gene: 6. CDR1 SGHRS and CDR2 YFSETQ come from the germline V gene. This CDR3 spans 17 amino acids. Data came from immunoSEQ multiplex PCR; TCRdb stores just in-frame clones and leaves some out. Counted here are 200,000 to 300,000 clones, 85% to 90% occurring once; the ten biggest clones make up about 1%. The clonotype comes from a man aged 50 or older who had been exposed to COVID-19. Sequenced: PBMCs or T cells enriched from blood (not recorded which). V and J are TRBV5-1 and TRBJ1-3; the match to TRBD1 covers 7 bases. The CDR3 spells CASSLEPTGNSGNTIYF. CDR3 in DNA: TGCGCCAGCAGCTTGGAACCGACAGGGAACTCTGGAAACACCATATATTTT.